A selection of T cell receptor beta chains follows, all from one sample in a study of blood T cell repertoires in COVID-19. Libraries were prepared by immunoSEQ multiplex PCR; TCRdb keeps only in-frame clonotypes and omits some of them. Of fewer than 300,000 clones detected, approximately 90% appear once; the ten largest clones hold 2% to 2.5%. The sample consisted of peripheral blood. The receptors were gathered from a young woman with COVID-19, enrolled during active disease. Each CDR3 is given with its conserved first and last residue. A D gene is named only where the DNA matches it firmly. Expanded clones get a size class; other rows say once, few or many, or leave the size out.

>NA|TRBV6-5|TRBJ1-5|NA
CASSPGGRSNQPQHF
TGTGCCAGCAGCCCCGGGGGGCGGAGCAATCAGCCCCAGCATTTT
>NA|TRBV2|TRBJ2-1|TRBD2
CASTEGLAGNNEQFF
TGTGCCAGCACGGAAGGGCTAGCGGGTAACAATGAGCAGTTCTTC
>NA|TRBV12-5|TRBJ1-1|NA
CASGLEDSKVFF
TGTGCTAGTGGTTTGGAGGACTCCAAGGTTTTCTTT
>NA|TRBV4-2|TRBJ2-7|TRBD2
CASSQFKGLAGTETYEQYF
TGTGCCAGCAGCCAATTTAAAGGACTAGCGGGAACGGAGACCTACGAGCAGTACTTC
>NA|TRBV19|TRBJ1-5|NA
CASSQRRYDQPQHF
TGTGCCAGTAGTCAGCGACGGTACGATCAGCCCCAGCATTTT
>NA|TRBV5-5|TRBJ2-1|NA
CASSFSSEGEQFF
TGTGCCAGCAGCTTTTCTAGCGAGGGTGAGCAGTTCTTC
>NA|TRBV7-8|TRBJ2-6|NA
CASSLAGTGANVLTF
TGTGCCAGCAGCTTGGCGGGGACTGGGGCCAACGTCCTGACTTTC
>NA|TRBV19|TRBJ1-1|NA
CASSGRVPEAFF
TGTGCCAGTAGTGGCAGGGTCCCTGAAGCTTTCTTT
>NA|TRBV2|TRBJ1-5|NA
CASSYRENQPQHF
TGTGCCAGCAGTTACAGGGAAAATCAGCCCCAGCATTTT
>NA|TRBV19|TRBJ2-3|TRBD2
CASSTFAGLSTDTQYF
TGTGCCAGTAGTACCTTCGCGGGACTAAGCACAGATACGCAGTATTTT
>few|TRBV5-4|TRBJ2-7|TRBD2
CASSPKTSGSSYEQYF
TGTGCCAGCAGCCCAAAGACTAGCGGGAGTTCCTACGAGCAGTACTTC
>once|TRBV15|TRBJ1-5|NA
CATSRGAGQGSVQPQHF
TGTGCCACCAGCAGAGGGGCCGGGCAGGGGAGTGTTCAGCCCCAGCATTTT
>NA|TRBV10-3|TRBJ1-3|TRBD1
CAISEQGATNTIYF
TGTGCCATCAGTGAGCAGGGGGCGACGAACACCATATATTTT
>NA|TRBV27|TRBJ2-3|NA
CASSPSTGGYTQYF
TGTGCCAGCAGTCCATCGACAGGCGGATATACGCAGTATTTT
>NA|TRBV24-1|TRBJ1-1|NA
CATSDTGLATEAFF
TGTGCCACCAGTGACACAGGGCTTGCCACTGAAGCTTTCTTT
>NA|TRBV19|TRBJ2-7|NA
CASSMAVTYEQYF
TGTGCCAGTAGTATGGCCGTAACCTACGAGCAGTACTTC
>NA|TRBV29-1|TRBJ2-2|NA
CSVEARGNGELFF
TGCAGCGTTGAAGCCCGGGGTAACGGGGAGCTGTTTTTT
>NA|TRBV25-1|TRBJ2-7|TRBD1
CASSDFPGTGSYEQYF
TGTGCCAGCAGTGATTTTCCTGGGACAGGGTCCTACGAGCAGTACTTC
>NA|TRBV2|TRBJ2-1|TRBD1
CASTQWGQGGDEQFF
TGTGCCAGCACCCAGTGGGGACAGGGGGGCGATGAGCAGTTCTTC
>NA|TRBV6-4|TRBJ2-3|TRBD2
CASSVSGSTDTQYF
TGTGCCAGCAGTGTTAGCGGGAGCACAGATACGCAGTATTTT
>NA|TRBV3-1/TRBV3-2|TRBJ1-6|TRBD1
CASSLTGTGENSPLHF
TGTGCCAGCAGCTTGACCGGGACAGGGGAAAATTCACCCCTCCACTTT
>NA|TRBV6-2/TRBV6-3|TRBJ1-4|TRBD1
CASSYRGHEKLFF
TGTGCCAGCAGTTACAGGGGGCATGAAAAACTGTTTTTT